The 25 T cell receptor beta chains presented below share a single source sample, sequenced in a study of cytotoxic CD8 clonotypes in ibrutinib-treated CLL. Repertoires were generated with immunoSEQ multiplex PCR, while TCRdb's copy carries only in-frame clones and drops some. The data hold some 29,000 clones, with approximately 71% observed a single time. Sequenced material: PBMCs, taken after 24 months of ibrutinib treatment. These receptors came from a human donor with chronic lymphocytic leukemia.

This clone was seen only a few times. V is TRBV5-6 and J is TRBJ1-1, with TRBD1 matching over 10 bases. J lost 5 bases, V lost 3 bases, and 7 bases had no gene match. The CDR3 runs 15 residues. Germline loops: CDR1 SGHDT, CDR2 YYEEEE. The CDR3 DNA reads as TGTGCCAGCAGCTACGACAGGGGGCTGGGGACTGAAGCTTTCTTT. Translating it yields CASSYDRGLGTEAFF.

CDR3 in DNA: TGCGCCAGCAGCTTACAGTCCTATGGCTACACCTTC. Protein product: CASSLQSYGYTF. The gene calls are TRBV5-1 and TRBJ1-2, with D unresolved. This CDR3 contains 12 residues. Germline-derived CDR1 and CDR2 are SGHRS and YFSETQ. Between the trimmed V and J ends, which lost 2 bases and 4 bases, there was a span of 6 bases. Together with reference TRBV5-1 and TRBJ1-2, the CDR3 gives the full variable domain: KAGVTQTPRYLIKTRGQQVTLSCSPISGHRSVSWYQQTPGQGLQFLFEYFSETQRNKGNFPGRFSGRQFSNSRSEMNVSTLELGDSALYLCASSLQSYGYTFGSGTRLTVV.

The rearrangement joins TRBV9 to TRBJ2-1, with D perhaps TRBD1 or TRBD2 (5 bases each). The CDR3 totals 13 residues. Germline loops: CDR1 SGDLS, CDR2 YYNGEE. V was cut by 4 bases and J by 6 bases, with 11 bases left in between. CDR3 DNA: TGTGCCAGCAGCTCCGGGACCATCAATGAGCAGTTCTTC. Translating it yields CASSSGTINEQFF.

This chain joins TRBV19 and TRBJ2-3, with a possible D match to TRBD2 (6 bases). The CDR3 loop spans 14 amino acids. From germline, CDR1 is LNHDA and CDR2 SQIVND (reference sequence). The V end was cut by 8 bases, the J end by 1 base, with 13 bases between. CDR3 sequence (DNA): TGTGCCAGTGACCAGGGCGGGGGCACAGATACGCAGTATTTT. It translates to CASDQGGGTDTQYF. The full variable domain, in which reference TRBV19 and TRBJ2-3 provide the parts outside the CDR3, is DGGITQSPKYLFRKEGQNVTLSCEQNLNHDAMYWYRQDPGQGLRLIYYSQIVNDFQKGDIAEGYSVSREKKESFPLTVTSAQKNPTAFYLCASDQGGGTDTQYFGPGTRLTVL.

This clone showed up just once. The CDR3 loop is CASSLTRAQETQYF. CDR3 bases: TGTGCCAGCAGCTTAACGCGGGCTCAAGAGACCCAGTACTTC. The V gene is TRBV7-2, the J gene TRBJ2-5; TRBD2 might be the D (5 bases). Between the trimmed V and J ends, which lost 2 bases and 2 bases, there was a span of 9 bases. The CDR3 extends over 14 amino acids. Germline CDR1 SGHTA, CDR2 FQGNSA.

The chain is built from TRBV11-2 and TRBJ1-2; the D is unclear. The CDR3 is 15 residues long. CDR1 is SGHAT, CDR2 FQNNGV, per germline. Trimming pared 0 bases from V and 0 bases from J, leaving 8 bases between. The CDR3 coding sequence is TGTGCCAGCAGCTTAGATACCCAGACTAACTATGGCTACACCTTC. This sequence encodes CASSLDTQTNYGYTF.

The V gene is TRBV9, the J gene TRBJ1-2; D may be TRBD1 (6 bases). The V and J ends lost 4 bases and 1 base respectively, with 17 bases between them. Germline CDR1 is SGDLS and CDR2 is YYNGEE. CDR3 length: 16 residues. CDR3 in amino acids: CASSSPRGAFNYGYTF. CDR3 DNA sequence: TGTGCCAGCAGCTCACCGCGGGGGGCGTTTAACTATGGCTACACCTTC.

This clone showed up just a few times. This chain uses TRBV7-2 with TRBJ2-1; D is uncertain. The V end was cut by 5 bases, the J end by 0 bases, with 11 bases between. The CDR3 has 15 residues. Germline-derived CDR1 and CDR2 are SGHTA and FQGNSA. The CDR3 loop is CASSPNSVSYNEQFF. The CDR3 region has the DNA TGTGCCAGCAGCCCAAACTCGGTCTCCTACAATGAGCAGTTCTTC.

This sequence joins TRBV4-3 and TRBJ2-3; D is undetermined. Germline loops: CDR1 LGHNA, CDR2 YSLEER. Deletions cut 1 base from V and 1 base from J, with 9 bases between. The CDR3 covers 15 residues. DNA for the CDR3: TGCGCCAGCAGCCAAGGATTCGGCGGCACAGATACGCAGTATTTT. The encoded protein is CASSQGFGGTDTQYF.

The chain combines TRBV5-6 with TRBJ2-1, with TRBD1 as a possible D gene (5 bases). The CDR3 extends over 17 amino acids. Per germline, CDR1 SGHDT and CDR2 YYEEEE. V lost 0 bases to trimming and J lost 1 base, with 14 bases between them. CDR3 nucleotide sequence: TGTGCCAGCAGCTTGGTTAGGGTTTCAGGGTCCTACAATGAGCAGTTCTTC. Its translation: CASSLVRVSGSYNEQFF.

V is TRBV29-1 and J is TRBJ2-7; TRBD1 agrees at 7 bases. Trimming took 6 bases from V and 2 from J; bases not matched to a gene: 4. Germline V lookup: CDR1 SQVTM, CDR2 ANQGSEA. This CDR3 spans 12 amino acids. The CDR3 sequence: CSVQGNTYEQYF. CDR3 DNA: TGCAGCGTACAGGGGAACACCTACGAGCAGTACTTC.

This rearrangement joins TRBV4-1 to TRBJ1-4; TRBD1 matches 7 bases. The V segment lost 4 bases and the J segment 5 bases; nucleotides outside the gene matches: 7. The CDR3 is 15 amino acids. Germline CDR1 reads MGHRA; CDR2 reads YSYEKL. The DNA of the CDR3 is TGCGCCAGCAGCCCTCGACAGGGTTTGAATGAAAAACTGTTTTTT. This codes for CASSPRQGLNEKLFF.

V and J are TRBV28 and TRBJ1-5, with D possibly being TRBD1 (5 bases). Germline V lookup: CDR1 MDHEN, CDR2 SYDVKM. V lost 5 bases and J 4 bases, leaving 15 bases between the germline ends. The CDR3 spans 15 residues. The CDR3 loop reads CASSSRREKNQPQHF. The CDR3 DNA follows: TGTGCCAGCAGTAGCCGCAGGGAGAAGAATCAGCCCCAGCATTTT.

The table lists this clone with a few counts. This sequence joins TRBV5-1 and TRBJ2-1, with D possibly matching TRBD2 (5 bases). The CDR3 spans 15 residues. CDR1 is SGHRS, CDR2 YFSETQ, per germline. V dropped 6 bases and J dropped 5 bases, with 18 bases sitting between them. In DNA, the CDR3 is TGCGCCAGCACAATAGCGCCCGCCGGCCACAATGAGCAGTTCTTC. As protein: CASTIAPAGHNEQFF.

The J gene is TRBJ1-2, the V gene TRBV7-9; 7 bases align to TRBD1. The germline V gene has CDR1 SEHNR and CDR2 FQNEAQ (reference sequence). This CDR3 has 15 amino acids. The junction had 12 bases not matched to a gene; V was cut back by 7 bases and J by 4 bases. This CDR3 is CASTKLGGAAYGYTF. CDR3 DNA sequence: TGTGCCAGCACAAAATTAGGGGGCGCAGCCTATGGCTACACCTTC. Based on the CDR3 plus reference TRBV7-9 and TRBJ1-2, the full variable domain is DTGVSQNPRHKITKRGQNVTFRCDPISEHNRLYWYRQTLGQGPEFLTYFQNEAQLEKSRLLSDRFSAERPKGSFSTLEIQRTEQGDSAMYLCASTKLGGAAYGYTFGSGTRLTVV.

This clone was seen repeatedly, ten times or more. The chain carries TRBV2 and TRBJ1-4; TRBD1 aligns across 11 bases. The ends lost 8 bases at V and 4 bases at J; junction bases unmatched: 0. This CDR3 has 13 residues. Germline V CDR1 and CDR2: SNHLY, FYNNEI. CDR3 protein: CASGTGGNEKLFF. For the CDR3, the DNA is TGTGCCAGCGGGACAGGGGGTAATGAAAAACTGTTTTTT.

This clone was picked up a small number of times. The chain joins TRBV19 to TRBJ2-5; 15 bases align to TRBD2. CDR1 LNHDA and CDR2 SQIVND come from the germline V gene (reference sequence). J was trimmed by 4 bases and V by 2 bases; bases with no gene match: 2. CDR3 length: 16 amino acids. The CDR3 spells CASSIRTSGGAETQYF. The CDR3 region has the DNA TGTGCCAGTAGTATACGGACTAGCGGGGGGGCAGAGACCCAGTACTTC.

The rearrangement joins TRBV6-6 to TRBJ2-7; 8 bases match TRBD2. The trim removed 6 bases at V and 5 bases at J, leaving 12 bases unmatched. There are 15 residues in the CDR3. CDR1 and CDR2 from the germline V gene are MNHNY and SVGAGI (reference sequence). CDR3 DNA sequence: TGTGCCAGCAGGCCGACGGGGGGGCGACCTCACGAGCAGTACTTC. Its translation: CASRPTGGRPHEQYF.

This clone was counted a few times. The chain employs TRBV28 and TRBJ2-7; tentative D call: TRBD1 (6 bases). The germline CDR1 and CDR2 sequences are MDHEN and SYDVKM. Trimming stripped 7 bases from V and 2 bases from J, with 21 bases between. The CDR3 has 16 amino acids. CDR3 nucleotides: TGTGCCAGCACACGGCTTAGACAGGAGGTCCCCTACGAGCAGTACTTC. It is translated as CASTRLRQEVPYEQYF.

The V and J genes are TRBV18 and TRBJ1-2, with D possibly being TRBD1 (5 bases). V was pared by 5 bases and J by 7 bases, with 11 bases between. This CDR3 has 12 residues. Germline loops: CDR1 KGHSH, CDR2 LQKENI. This chain's CDR3 is CASSTPRGGYTF. The CDR3, as DNA: TGTGCCAGCTCAACTCCAAGGGGTGGCTACACCTTC. The full variable domain, rest sourced from reference TRBV18 and TRBJ1-2, is NAGVMQNPRHLVRRRGQEARLRCSPMKGHSHVYWYRQLPEEGLKFMVYLQKENIIDESGMPKERFSAEFPKEGPSILRIQQVVRGDSAAYFCASSTPRGGYTFGSGTRLTVV.

The V and J genes are TRBV11-3 and TRBJ2-5; 9 bases line up with TRBD2. Germline V gene sequence: CDR1 SGHNT, CDR2 YENEEA. With V trimmed by 1 base and J by 2 bases, 2 bases remained unmatched. The CDR3 sequence is 15 residues long. The CDR3 bases are TGTGCCAGCAGCTTAGGGACTAGCGAACAAGAGACCCAGTACTTC. The encoded protein is CASSLGTSEQETQYF.

The chain links TRBV30 to TRBJ2-2, with D hard to call. The V and J ends lost 4 bases and 5 bases respectively, with 20 bases between them. The CDR3 runs to 16 residues. Germline V gene data show CDR1 as GTSNPN and CDR2 as SVGIG (reference sequence). The CDR3 DNA reads TGTGCCTGGAAGTCCCTTCTAGGGTGGTGGACCGGGGAGCTGTTTTTT. Protein sequence: CAWKSLLGWWTGELFF.

The chain uses TRBV29-1 and TRBJ1-4, with D perhaps TRBD1 (5 bases). CDR3 length: 13 residues. V was clipped by 4 bases and J by 4 bases, with 10 bases between them. Germline V gives CDR1 SQVTM, CDR2 ANQGSEA. The CDR3 here is CSVGGYGNEKLFF. The CDR3 nucleotides read TGCAGCGTTGGGGGCTACGGTAATGAAAAACTGTTTTTT.

The chain combines TRBV5-6 with TRBJ2-2; D remains unclear. CDR1 and CDR2 (germline): SGHDT, YYEEEE. Trimming took 5 bases from V and 6 from J, leaving 17 bases between them. The CDR3 is 15 amino acids. The CDR3 protein is CASSQAHAVAGELFF. The CDR3 DNA is TGTGCCAGCAGTCAGGCCCATGCTGTCGCCGGGGAGCTGTTTTTT.

The rearrangement joins TRBV20-1 to TRBJ2-7, with D perhaps assigned TRBD1 or TRBD2 (5 bases each). CDR3 size: 11 residues. V shed 3 bases and J shed 7 bases, with 10 bases lying between them. Germline V lookup: CDR1 DFQATT, CDR2 SNEGSKA (reference sequence). CDR3 sequence: CSASRGREQYF. CDR3 in DNA: TGCAGTGCTAGCCGGGGACGGGAGCAGTACTTC.